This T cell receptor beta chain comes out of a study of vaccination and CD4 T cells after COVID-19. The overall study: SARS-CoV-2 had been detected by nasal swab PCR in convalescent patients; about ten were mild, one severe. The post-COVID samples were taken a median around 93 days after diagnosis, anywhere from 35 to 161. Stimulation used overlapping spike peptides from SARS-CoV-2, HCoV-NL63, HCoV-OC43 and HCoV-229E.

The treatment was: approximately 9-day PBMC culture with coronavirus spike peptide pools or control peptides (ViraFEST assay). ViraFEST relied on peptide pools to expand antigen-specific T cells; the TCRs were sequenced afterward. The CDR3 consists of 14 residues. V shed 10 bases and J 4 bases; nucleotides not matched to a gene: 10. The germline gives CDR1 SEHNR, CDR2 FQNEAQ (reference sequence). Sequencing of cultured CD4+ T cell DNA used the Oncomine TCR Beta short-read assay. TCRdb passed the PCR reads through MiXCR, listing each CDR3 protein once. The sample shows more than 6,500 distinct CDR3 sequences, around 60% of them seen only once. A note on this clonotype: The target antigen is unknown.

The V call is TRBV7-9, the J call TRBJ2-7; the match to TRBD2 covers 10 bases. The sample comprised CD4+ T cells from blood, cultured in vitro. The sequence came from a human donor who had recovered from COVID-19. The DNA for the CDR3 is TGTGCCACCTCCTCGACTAGCGGGTGGTACGAGCAGTACTTC. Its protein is CATSSTSGWYEQYF.